This entry lists 20 T cell receptor beta chains sequenced from one sample in a study of blood T cell repertoires in COVID-19. Sequencing was performed with immunoSEQ multiplex PCR; in TCRdb, only in-frame clones are kept and a portion is missing. The data hold about 98,000 clones, with 85% to 90% observed a single time. Sequencing input: peripheral blood. Source of these receptors: a man over 45 with active or convalescent COVID-19.

The chain employs TRBV7-2 and TRBJ2-2; 11 bases match TRBD1. Germline CDR1 is SGHTA and CDR2 is FQGNSA. J lost 7 bases, V lost 5 bases, and 6 bases had no gene match. The CDR3 spans 15 residues. CDR3 region: CASSPDRGQGGELFF. The CDR3 DNA reads TGTGCCAGCAGCCCGGACAGGGGGCAGGGCGGGGAGCTGTTTTTT.

The V and J genes are TRBV5-1 and TRBJ2-1; possible D gene TRBD1, 7 bases. The germline V gene has CDR1 SGHRS and CDR2 YFSETQ. This CDR3 has 14 residues. The V and J ends lost 4 bases and 5 bases respectively, with 13 bases between them. CDR3 sequence: CASSAGQLDNEQFF. CDR3 in DNA: TGCGCCAGCAGCGCGGGACAGTTAGACAATGAGCAGTTCTTC.

The chain links TRBV28 to TRBJ1-6, with D possibly TRBD1 on 6 matching bases. The CDR3 contains 15 residues. The V end was cut by 6 bases, the J end by 7 bases, with 16 bases between. Germline CDR1 is MDHEN and CDR2 is SYDVKM. The CDR3 nucleotides are TGTGCCAGCAGATCGGCCCCCCAGGGGAATTCACCCCTCCACTTT. Residues: CASRSAPQGNSPLHF.

This clone occurred a few times. This chain links TRBV3-1 (or the pseudogene TRBV3-2) with TRBJ1-6; 9 bases line up with TRBD1. The CDR3 runs 16 residues. J was trimmed by 5 bases and V by 0 bases; bases with no gene match: 2. CDR1 and CDR2 from the germline V gene are LGHDT and YNNKEL (reference sequence). In DNA form, the CDR3 reads TGTGCCAGCAGCCAAGATGGGGACAGGGATAATTCACCCCTCCACTTT. Its protein is CASSQDGDRDNSPLHF.

A single count supports this clone. V is TRBV5-4 and J is TRBJ2-4; no reliable D call. Trimming left V 0 bases short and J 0 bases short, with 10 bases between. Germline-derived CDR1 and CDR2 are SGHNT and YYREEE (reference sequence). The CDR3 spans 16 residues. CDR3 region: CASSLAGLLAKNIQYF. The CDR3 region has the DNA TGTGCCAGCAGCTTGGCAGGATTACTAGCCAAAAACATTCAGTACTTC.

The chain recombines TRBV9 with TRBJ1-3; TRBD1 agrees at 7 bases. J lost 0 bases, V lost 4 bases, and 4 bases had no gene match. The length of the CDR3 is 15 residues. The germline V gene encodes CDR1 SGDLS and CDR2 YYNGEE. As DNA, the CDR3 is TGTGCCAGCAGCTCGGGGACAGCCTCTGGAAACACCATATATTTT. This codes for CASSSGTASGNTIYF.

The chain has TRBV6-5 and TRBJ1-1, with D perhaps TRBD1 (5 bases). Germline lookup yields CDR1 MNHEY and CDR2 SVGAGI. CDR3 length: 13 residues. V dropped 6 bases and J dropped 5 bases, with 13 bases sitting between them. CDR3 sequence (DNA): TGTGCCAGCAGCTCCCAGGGTGGTACTGAAGCTTTCTTT. Translation gives CASSSQGGTEAFF.

The rearrangement joins TRBV28 to TRBJ1-5; 10 bases map to TRBD1. Germline loops: CDR1 MDHEN, CDR2 SYDVKM. V gave up 6 bases and J gave up 3 bases; unmatched junction bases: 8. The CDR3 is 16 residues long. The CDR3 DNA sequence: TGTGCCAGCAGAAAGGGGGGACAGGGGCTCAATCAGCCCCAGCATTTT. This sequence encodes CASRKGGQGLNQPQHF.

The chain is built from TRBV2 and TRBJ2-5, with TRBD1 identical over 10 bases. The CDR3 is 16 amino acids. Per germline, CDR1 SNHLY and CDR2 FYNNEI. Trimming removed 0 bases from V and 3 bases from J; junction bases left unmatched: 4. CDR3 sequence reads: CASSEALGQGKETQYF. In DNA, the CDR3 is TGTGCCAGCAGTGAAGCGCTGGGACAGGGGAAAGAGACCCAGTACTTC.

The chain combines TRBV6-5 with TRBJ1-6, with 10 bases that match TRBD1. This CDR3 comprises 14 residues. Per germline, CDR1 MNHEY and CDR2 SVGAGI. With 7 bases clipped from V and 14 bases from J, the junction kept 11 bases outside the gene matches. The CDR3 nucleotides read TGTGCCAGCACCCCCGGACAGGGGGTTGTGGCCCTCCACTTT. It codes for CASTPGQGVVALHF.

There are a few counts of this clone. This specimen includes other DNA sequences encoding the same CDR3. The chain carries TRBV6-5 and TRBJ1-2; 7 bases map to TRBD1. The germline V gene has CDR1 MNHEY and CDR2 SVGAGI. The CDR3 is made up of 15 amino acids. J gave up 2 bases and V 0 bases, and 3 bases lay outside the gene matches. CDR3 coding DNA: TGTGCCAGCAGTTACTCCTCGGACAGGAACTATGGCTACACCTTC. Translation: CASSYSSDRNYGYTF.

J is TRBJ2-1 and V is TRBV6-5; 7 bases fit TRBD1. The CDR3 is 14 amino acids. J gave up 5 bases and V 2 bases, and 3 bases lay outside the gene matches. Germline values: CDR1 MNHEY, CDR2 SVGAGI. DNA of the CDR3: TGTGCCAGCAGTTACAGGACAGGAGACAATGAGCAGTTCTTC. Translation gives CASSYRTGDNEQFF.

This chain joins TRBV13 and TRBJ1-4, with 8 bases matching TRBD1. CDR3 size: 17 residues. Germline lookup yields CDR1 PRHDT and CDR2 FYEKMQ (reference sequence). V gave up 5 bases and J gave up 3 bases; unmatched junction bases: 11. CDR3 residues: CASSLRTGSYPNEKLFF. As DNA, the CDR3 is TGTGCCAGCAGCCTACGGACAGGGAGCTATCCTAATGAAAAACTGTTTTTT.

This clone was counted once. The chain is built from TRBV10-3 and TRBJ2-7, with 8 nucleotides matching TRBD1. In germline, CDR1 is ENHRY, CDR2 SYGVKD. Trimming removed 4 bases from V and 0 bases from J; junction bases left unmatched: 2. The CDR3 runs to 14 residues. CDR3 nucleotide sequence: TGTGCCATCAGTGGGGACAGGAGCTCCTACGAGCAGTACTTC. Translated: CAISGDRSSYEQYF.

This clone was counted a single time. V and J are TRBV6-5 and TRBJ1-1, with a tentative D call TRBD1 (6 bases). The CDR3 is made up of 14 amino acids. Trimming removed 10 bases at V and 6 bases at J, with 21 bases between. Per germline, CDR1 MNHEY and CDR2 SVGAGI. In nucleotides, the CDR3 is TGTGCCATTCAGGGGTTTGAGGATAGGGCTGAAGCTTTCTTT. Encoded protein: CAIQGFEDRAEAFF.

This clone appeared a single time. The chain employs TRBV5-1 and TRBJ2-3, with 12 bases lining up with TRBD2. CDR1 is SGHRS and CDR2 is YFSETQ in the germline V gene. The CDR3 totals 14 residues. V lost 4 bases and J lost 6; bases outside the gene matches: 3. Here the CDR3 reads CASSLGLAGDTQYF. The CDR3 DNA reads TGCGCCAGCAGCCTGGGACTAGCGGGCGATACGCAGTATTTT.

The chain links TRBV30 to TRBJ1-2; D remains ambiguous. CDR1 is GTSNPN, CDR2 SVGIG, per germline (reference sequence). The CDR3 totals 12 residues. The V gene lost 3 bases and the J gene lost 2 bases, with 7 bases spanning the gap. The CDR3, as DNA: TGTGCCTGGAGAGAACACAACTATGGCTACACCTTC. Translating gives CAWREHNYGYTF.

The chain recombines TRBV5-1 with TRBJ2-1; 8 bases line up with TRBD1. The junction had 12 bases not matched to a gene; V was cut back by 0 bases and J by 4 bases. Germline CDR1 SGHRS, CDR2 YFSETQ. This CDR3 contains 18 residues. The CDR3 DNA is TGCGCCAGCAGCTTGGAAGGACAGGGTACGGGCCTGTACAATGAGCAGTTCTTC. Its translation is CASSLEGQGTGLYNEQFF.

The CDR3 protein is CASTVRGLNTEAFF. In DNA form, the CDR3 reads TGTGCCAGCACGGTCCGGGGATTGAACACTGAAGCTTTCTTT. The chain employs TRBV28 and TRBJ1-1; D remains ambiguous. The CDR3 spans 14 residues. In germline, CDR1 is MDHEN, CDR2 SYDVKM. The ends were cut back, 7 bases at V and 0 bases at J, with 12 bases in the middle.

V usage is TRBV29-1 and J usage is TRBJ1-1, with 7 bases fitting TRBD1. The germline gives CDR1 SQVTM, CDR2 ANQGSEA. The trim removed 7 bases at V and 4 bases at J, leaving 6 bases unmatched. The CDR3 is 12 residues long. The CDR3 DNA follows: TGCAGCGCTCAGGGGGAAGCCACTGAAGCTTTCTTT. Translating it yields CSAQGEATEAFF.